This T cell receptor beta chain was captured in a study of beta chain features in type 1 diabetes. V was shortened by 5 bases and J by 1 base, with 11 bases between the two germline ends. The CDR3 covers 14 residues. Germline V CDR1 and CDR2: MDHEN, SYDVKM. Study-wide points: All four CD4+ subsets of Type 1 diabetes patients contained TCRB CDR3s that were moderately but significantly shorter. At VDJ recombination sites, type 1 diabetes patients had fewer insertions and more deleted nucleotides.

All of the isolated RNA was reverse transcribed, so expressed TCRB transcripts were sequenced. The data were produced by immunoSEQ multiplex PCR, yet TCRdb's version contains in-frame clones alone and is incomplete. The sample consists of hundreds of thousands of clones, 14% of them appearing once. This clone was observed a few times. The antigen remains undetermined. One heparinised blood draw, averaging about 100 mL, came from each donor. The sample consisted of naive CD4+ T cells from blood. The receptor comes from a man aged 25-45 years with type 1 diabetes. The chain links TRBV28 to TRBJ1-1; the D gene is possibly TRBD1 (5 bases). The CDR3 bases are TGTGCCAGCAGTCCGGGGGTGACGAACACTGAAGCTTTCTTT. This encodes CASSPGVTNTEAFF.